This T cell receptor beta chain was recorded in a study of breast tumors, draining lymph nodes, adjacent tissues. Samples came from axillary lymph nodes draining the breast cancer. The V gene end was trimmed by 0 bases and the J gene end by 0 bases; junction bases not matched to a gene: 8. Germline V gene sequence: CDR1 DFQATT, CDR2 SNEGSKA (reference sequence). The CDR3 totals 17 residues. This clonotype has ten or more counts. MiXCR was run by TCRdb on the multiplex PCR reads, yielding one entry per CDR3 protein. This sample has under 150,000 distinct CDR3 sequences, with roughly 21% found just once.

The sample consisted of axillary lymph node tissue. The chain carries TRBV20-1 and TRBJ2-3, with 8 bases lining up with TRBD2. This sequence originates from a female donor with breast cancer. Some clones in this sample may be carry-over from other donors' samples. CDR3 sequence (DNA): TGCAGTGCTAGAGATTTCGATCGCGGGGGGAGCACAGATACGCAGTATTTT. Translation: CSARDFDRGGSTDTQYF.